This TCR beta chain originates from a study of blood T cell repertoires in COVID-19. As for the study in general: COVID-19 samples, acute and convalescent, were from the United States, Italy and Spain. T cells, B-cell-depleted T cells, or PBMCs provided the cDNA or gDNA that served as material.

The germline V gene encodes CDR1 SGHDT and CDR2 YYEEEE. V dropped 4 bases and J dropped 2; count of bases not matched to a gene: 3. The CDR3 consists of 13 residues. In the authors' workflow: It was from reference gene primer amplification that nucleated cell counts were estimated. TCRdb's copy holds only in-frame clones and misses some; the assay was immunoSEQ multiplex PCR. That table is the source of V, J and clone size, and D and trimming were worked out from the DNA. Among under 200,000 clones listed, roughly 88% were seen once. Input material: peripheral blood. J is TRBJ2-7 and V is TRBV5-6; 7 positions match TRBD1. The sequence derives from a man aged 18 to 29 with acute or convalescent COVID-19. The CDR3 DNA is TGTGCCAGCAGCGATGGGACAGCCTACGAGCAGTACTTC. It yields the protein CASSDGTAYEQYF.